Below, one TCR beta chain is given with its context. What this receptor recognizes is not known. The sample holds no much larger clone one base away, and base qualities are not on file. TCRbeta CDR3 regions were immunosequenced from genomic DNA with the immunoSEQ Assay. Genomic DNA was amplified by bias-controlled multiplex PCR before high-throughput sequencing. Concerning the study's data processing: To quantify the absolute abundance of each unique TCRbeta CDR3 region, the sequences were collapsed and filtered. Clonality was defined as 1 minus Pielou's evenness and was calculated using productive rearrangements only. A previously published method was used to identify clones with significantly greater frequencies in on-treatment samples than in baseline samples. TCRdb retrieved this table from immuneACCESS and kept in-frame rearrangements only. Not all clones are present; in checked studies, unresolved V genes account for under half, and no reason is known for the remainder. V and J calls and clone size are those listed in that table; D and trimming were worked out from the DNA. The sample records around 15,000 clones, approximately 52% of which are singletons. The ten largest clones add up to around 15% of the sample.

Its CDR3 holds 13 amino acids, cysteine through phenylalanine. Only the CDR3 region is kept as DNA, spanning 39 bases read in frame from base 1. Germline trimming amounts to 10 bases on V and 3 bases on J, with 6 as the count of junction bases outside the gene matches. From a lookup of the germline V gene, CDR1 and CDR2 are MGHDK and SYGVNS. This specimen belongs to a study of sequential checkpoint blockade in melanoma (dated by TCRdb to the late 2010s). About the investigation overall: Using 1:1 randomization, the trial assigned patients either to first-line nivolumab followed by ipilimumab (arm A) or to ipilimumab followed by nivolumab (arm B). Maintenance nivolumab came after both trial sequences. The investigation overall reported the following: The model for predicting response that combines TCR metrics with mutation burden needs to be validated in larger, independent patient cohorts.

The treatment or condition label for this specimen denotes: randomized to nivolumab then ipilimumab (arm A) or the reverse (arm B). None of the trial patients had been given prior DNA-damaging chemotherapy. Thawed PBMCs were sorted on a FACS Aria II flow cytometer to isolate live CD3+CD8+ cells negative for CD19 and CD56. Samples were obtained from patients with melanoma enrolled in CheckMate 064, a randomized, open-label phase II trial of sequential checkpoint blockade. Peripheral blood mononuclear cells were collected by leukapheresis, purified with Ficoll-Paque, and frozen in human serum with roughly 10% DMSO. Immediately after sorting, the purity of the sorted blood CD3+CD8+ cells was confirmed to be >95%, and DNA was then extracted.

The starting material was CD8+ T cells sorted from blood (inferred from file names), obtained from a patient given nivolumab and ipilimumab in sequence. The receptor was isolated from a human donor with melanoma. The V and J genes are TRBV25-1 and TRBJ1-3, and TRBD1 aligns with 7 junction nucleotides. The nucleotide sequence reads TGTGCCAACCCCCCAGGGGGTGGAAACACCATATATTTT. The resulting protein is CANPPGGGNTIYF. With all but the CDR3 taken from the reference TRBV25-1 and TRBJ1-3 genes, the full variable domain is: EADIYQTPRYLVIGTGKKITLECSQTMGHDKMYWYQQDPGMELHLIHYSYGVNSTEKGDLSSESTVSRIRTEHFPLTLESARPSHTSQYLCANPPGGGNTIYFGEGSWLTVV.